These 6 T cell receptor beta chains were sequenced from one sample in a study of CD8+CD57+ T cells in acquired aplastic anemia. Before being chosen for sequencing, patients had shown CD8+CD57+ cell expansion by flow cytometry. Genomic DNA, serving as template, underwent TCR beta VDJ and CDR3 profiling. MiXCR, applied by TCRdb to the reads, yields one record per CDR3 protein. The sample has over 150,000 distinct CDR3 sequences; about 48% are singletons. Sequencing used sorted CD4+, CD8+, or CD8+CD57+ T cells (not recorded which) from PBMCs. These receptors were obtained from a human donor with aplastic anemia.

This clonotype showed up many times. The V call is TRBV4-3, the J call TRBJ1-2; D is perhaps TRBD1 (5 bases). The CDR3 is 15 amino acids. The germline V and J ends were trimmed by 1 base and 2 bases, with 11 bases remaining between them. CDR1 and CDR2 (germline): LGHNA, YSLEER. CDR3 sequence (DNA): TGCGCCAGCAGCCAAGGGGGCGGCCGAAACTATGGCTACACCTTC. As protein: CASSQGGGRNYGYTF.

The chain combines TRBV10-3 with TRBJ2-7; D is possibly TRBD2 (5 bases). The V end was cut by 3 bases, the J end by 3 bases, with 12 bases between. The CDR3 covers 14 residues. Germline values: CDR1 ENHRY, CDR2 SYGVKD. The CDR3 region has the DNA TGTGCCATCAGTGATGGTGGGAGTATCTACGAGCAGTACTTC. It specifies CAISDGGSIYEQYF.

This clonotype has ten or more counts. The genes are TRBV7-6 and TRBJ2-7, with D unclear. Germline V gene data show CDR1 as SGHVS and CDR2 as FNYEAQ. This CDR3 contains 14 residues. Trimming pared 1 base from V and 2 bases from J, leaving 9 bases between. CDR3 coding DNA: TGTGCCAGCAGCTTAGGTAGCTTGGCCTACGAGCAGTACTTC. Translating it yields CASSLGSLAYEQYF.

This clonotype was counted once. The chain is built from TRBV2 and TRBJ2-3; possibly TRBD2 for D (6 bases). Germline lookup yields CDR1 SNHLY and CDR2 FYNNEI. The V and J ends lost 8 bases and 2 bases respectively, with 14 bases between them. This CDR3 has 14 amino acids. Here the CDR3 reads CASRRAGITDTQYF. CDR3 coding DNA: TGTGCCAGCCGGAGGGCGGGGATCACAGATACGCAGTATTTT.

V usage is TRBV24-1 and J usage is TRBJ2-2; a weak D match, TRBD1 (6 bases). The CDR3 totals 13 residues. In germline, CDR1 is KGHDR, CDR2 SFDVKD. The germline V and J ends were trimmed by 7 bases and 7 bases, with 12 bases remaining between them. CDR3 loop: CATRNREGGELFF. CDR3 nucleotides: TGTGCCACCAGAAACAGGGAAGGCGGGGAGCTGTTTTTT.

This CDR3 reads CSASSRANYSNQPQHF. The CDR3 DNA follows: TGCAGTGCTAGTAGCAGGGCCAACTATAGCAATCAGCCCCAGCATTTT. V and J are TRBV20-1 and TRBJ1-5; TRBD1 is a possible D gene (5 bases). Germline V gives CDR1 DFQATT, CDR2 SNEGSKA (reference sequence). The CDR3 is 16 amino acids. V was cut by 3 bases and J by 0 bases, with 15 bases left in between.